This passage covers 12 T cell receptor beta chains from one sample sequenced in a study of a mutant IDH1 vaccine in newly diagnosed glioma. Data came from immunoSEQ multiplex PCR; TCRdb stores just in-frame clones and leaves some out. The table has roughly 62,000 clones, 89% seen once; the top ten hold 1.9%. Time point noted: week 11, during vaccination. Topical imiquimod was applied with each vaccine dose, which held 300 ug of mutant IDH1 20-mer peptide. Which antigens these TCRs recognize remains unknown. The material was PBMCs, obtained from a glioma patient whose treatment included an IDH1 peptide vaccine. The receptors come from a man aged 35 to 55 with glioma.

This clone was recorded only once. The rearrangement links TRBV5-1 to TRBJ2-4, with D possibly being TRBD1 (5 bases). The germline V and J ends were trimmed by 0 bases and 0 bases, with 13 bases remaining between them. The CDR3 spans 17 residues. CDR1 is SGHRS, CDR2 YFSETQ, per germline. CDR3 sequence (DNA): TGCGCCAGCAGCTTGGTAGGACATATAGAAGCCAAAAACATTCAGTACTTC. It specifies CASSLVGHIEAKNIQYF.

The chain recombines TRBV9 with TRBJ2-3, with 9 bases that match TRBD2. The V gene's germline CDR1 is SGDLS and CDR2 YYNGEE. With V trimmed by 0 bases and J by 0 bases, 2 bases remained unmatched. This CDR3 contains 16 residues. CDR3 sequence (DNA): TGTGCCAGCAGCGTAGATGCGGGGGGGAGCACAGATACGCAGTATTTT. As protein: CASSVDAGGSTDTQYF.

This CDR3 is CASSRLAGGLHEQYV. CDR3 in DNA: TGTGCCAGCAGTCGACTAGCGGGGGGGCTTCACGAGCAGTACGTC. The rearrangement links TRBV6-1 to TRBJ2-7; 14 bases are a match to TRBD2. This CDR3 has 15 residues. Germline V gene sequence: CDR1 MNHNS, CDR2 SASEGT. The junction had 5 bases not matched to a gene; V was cut back by 5 bases and J by 5 bases.

The chain couples TRBV6-1 to TRBJ1-5; a possible D gene is TRBD1 (5 bases). The CDR3 covers 16 residues. Trimming took off 1 base at V and 2 bases at J, with 12 bases between the two ends. Germline CDR1 MNHNS, CDR2 SASEGT. As DNA, the CDR3 is TGTGCCAGCAGTGAAGTATATCTGGGGGGCAATCAGCCCCAGCATTTT. Protein sequence: CASSEVYLGGNQPQHF.

This chain joins TRBV7-9 and TRBJ2-7; 7 positions agree with TRBD2. Losses at the gene ends were 2 bases for V and 0 bases for J; bases not matched to a gene: 13. Germline lookup yields CDR1 SEHNR and CDR2 FQNEAQ (reference sequence). This CDR3 comprises 18 residues. The CDR3 spells CASSLTPPTSASSYEQYF. DNA of the CDR3: TGTGCCAGCAGCTTAACACCCCCCACTAGCGCGAGCTCCTACGAGCAGTACTTC.

The chain recombines TRBV19 with TRBJ2-5; possible D gene TRBD2, 5 bases. The CDR3 contains 16 residues. Trimming took off 5 bases at V and 5 bases at J, with 21 bases between the two ends. From germline, CDR1 is LNHDA and CDR2 SQIVND (reference sequence). CDR3 sequence reads: CASSARSGIDWETQYF. CDR3 sequence (DNA): TGTGCCAGTAGTGCGAGGTCCGGGATCGATTGGGAGACCCAGTACTTC.

The chain is built from TRBV5-4 and TRBJ2-7, with 10 bases identical to TRBD1. V was pared by 4 bases and J by 1 base, with 5 bases of the junction left unmatched. Looked up from germline, CDR1 is SGHNT and CDR2 is YYREEE (reference sequence). There are 15 residues in the CDR3. The CDR3 reads CASSKGQGLSYEQYV. In DNA, the CDR3 is TGTGCCAGCAGCAAGGGACAGGGGCTTTCCTACGAGCAGTACGTC.

The V gene is TRBV15, the J gene TRBJ1-3; D is possibly TRBD1 (5 bases). V gave up 2 bases and J gave up 1 base, with 12 bases separating them. In germline, CDR1 is LNHNV, CDR2 YYDKDF (reference sequence). This CDR3 is built from 16 residues. The chain's CDR3 is CATSRQGFSSGNTIYF. DNA of the CDR3: TGTGCCACCAGCAGACAGGGTTTCTCATCTGGAAACACCATATATTTT.

V is TRBV5-6 and J is TRBJ2-7; tentative D call: TRBD1 (6 bases). Germline CDR1 reads SGHDT; CDR2 reads YYEEEE. Deletions cut 5 bases from V and 6 bases from J, with 15 bases between. The CDR3 is made up of 13 amino acids. The CDR3 loop is CASSQLDSPEQYV. CDR3 nucleotides: TGTGCCAGCAGTCAATTGGACAGCCCCGAGCAGTACGTC.

A word on this clone: The same CDR3 is also encoded by other DNA sequences in this sample. The chain employs TRBV20-1 and TRBJ1-1; possibly TRBD1 for D (6 bases). V lost 6 bases and J lost 4, with 9 bases in between. This CDR3 contains 11 residues. The germline CDR1 and CDR2 sequences are DFQATT and SNEGSKA (reference sequence). The CDR3 bases are TGCAGTGCCCGAGGGGGCACTGAAGCTTTCTTT. Translation: CSARGGTEAFF.

The gene calls are TRBV19 and TRBJ2-4; D is unclear. Germline V lookup: CDR1 LNHDA, CDR2 SQIVND (reference sequence). The CDR3 contains 17 residues. Between the trimmed V and J ends, which lost 1 base and 0 bases, there was a span of 13 bases. As DNA, the CDR3 is TGTGCCAGTAGTATAGTAGCCAAGGGCCTAGCCAAAAACATTCAGTACTTC. This sequence encodes CASSIVAKGLAKNIQYF.

The genes are TRBV5-1 and TRBJ2-1; possibly TRBD2 for D (6 bases). CDR1 SGHRS and CDR2 YFSETQ come from the germline V gene. CDR3 length: 15 residues. Between the trimmed V and J ends, which lost 0 bases and 3 bases, there was a span of 10 bases. CDR3 sequence (DNA): TGCGCCAGCAGCTTGGGGCAGGGACTCTACAATGAGCAGTTCTTC. Protein: CASSLGQGLYNEQFF.